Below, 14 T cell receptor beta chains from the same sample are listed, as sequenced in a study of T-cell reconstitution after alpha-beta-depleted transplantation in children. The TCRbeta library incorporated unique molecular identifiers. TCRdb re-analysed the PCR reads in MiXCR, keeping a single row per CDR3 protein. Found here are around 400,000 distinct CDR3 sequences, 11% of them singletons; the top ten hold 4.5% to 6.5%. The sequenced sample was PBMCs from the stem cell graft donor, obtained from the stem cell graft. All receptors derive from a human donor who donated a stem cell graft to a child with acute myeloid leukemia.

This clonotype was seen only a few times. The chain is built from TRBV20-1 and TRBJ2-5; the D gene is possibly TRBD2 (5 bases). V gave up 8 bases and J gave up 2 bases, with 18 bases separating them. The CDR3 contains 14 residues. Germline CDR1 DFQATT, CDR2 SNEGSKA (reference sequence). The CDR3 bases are TGCAGTTTAAAGCGGTTACGGAGGCAAGAGACCCAGTACTTC. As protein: CSLKRLRRQETQYF.

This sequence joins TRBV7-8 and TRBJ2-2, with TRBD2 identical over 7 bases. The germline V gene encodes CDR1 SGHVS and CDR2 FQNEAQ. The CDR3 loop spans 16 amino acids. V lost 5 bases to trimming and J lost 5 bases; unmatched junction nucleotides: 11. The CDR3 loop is CASSPLEGGRTGELFF. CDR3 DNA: TGTGCCAGCAGCCCCCTTGAGGGAGGGCGAACCGGGGAGCTGTTTTTT.

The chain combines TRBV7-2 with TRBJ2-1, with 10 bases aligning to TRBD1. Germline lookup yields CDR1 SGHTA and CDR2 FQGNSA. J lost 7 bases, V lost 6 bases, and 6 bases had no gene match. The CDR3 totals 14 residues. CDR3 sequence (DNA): TGTGCCAGCAGGCAGGGACAGGGGTCAAATGAGCAGTTCTTC. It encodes CASRQGQGSNEQFF.

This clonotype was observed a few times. CDR3 protein: CASSTPDYLSYEQYF. The CDR3 nucleotides are TGTGCCAGCAGCACACCTGACTATCTCTCCTACGAGCAGTACTTC. The chain couples TRBV7-2 to TRBJ2-7, with D possibly being TRBD2 (5 bases). The V gene's germline CDR1 is SGHTA and CDR2 FQGNSA. The CDR3 consists of 15 residues. The germline V and J ends were trimmed by 5 bases and 0 bases, with 14 bases remaining between them.

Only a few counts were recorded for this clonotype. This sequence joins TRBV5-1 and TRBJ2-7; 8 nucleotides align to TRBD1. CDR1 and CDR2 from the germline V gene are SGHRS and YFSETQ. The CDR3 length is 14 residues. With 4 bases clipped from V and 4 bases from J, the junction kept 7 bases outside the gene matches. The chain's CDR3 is CASSGGTGRYEQYF. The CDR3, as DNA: TGCGCCAGCAGCGGGGGGACAGGAAGGTACGAGCAGTACTTC.

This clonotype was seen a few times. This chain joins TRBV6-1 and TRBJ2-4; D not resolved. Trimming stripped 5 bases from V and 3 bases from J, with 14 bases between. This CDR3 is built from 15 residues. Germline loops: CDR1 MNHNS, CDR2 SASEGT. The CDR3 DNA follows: TGTGCCAGCAGTCCGGTTGACAAGGTCAAAAACATTCAGTACTTC. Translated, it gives CASSPVDKVKNIQYF.

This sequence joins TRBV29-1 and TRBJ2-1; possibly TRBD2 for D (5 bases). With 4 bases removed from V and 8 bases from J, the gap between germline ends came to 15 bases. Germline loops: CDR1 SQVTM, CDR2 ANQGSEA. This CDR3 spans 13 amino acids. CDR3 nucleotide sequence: TGCAGCGTTGGTTTGGACCCCGGGGATGAGCAGTTCTTC. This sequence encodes CSVGLDPGDEQFF.

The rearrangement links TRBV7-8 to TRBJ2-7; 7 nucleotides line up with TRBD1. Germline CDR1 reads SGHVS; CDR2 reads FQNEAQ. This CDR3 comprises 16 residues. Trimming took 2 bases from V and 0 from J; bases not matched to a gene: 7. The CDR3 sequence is CASSLSRTGVSYEQYF. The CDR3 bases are TGTGCCAGCAGCTTATCAAGGACAGGAGTCTCCTACGAGCAGTACTTC.

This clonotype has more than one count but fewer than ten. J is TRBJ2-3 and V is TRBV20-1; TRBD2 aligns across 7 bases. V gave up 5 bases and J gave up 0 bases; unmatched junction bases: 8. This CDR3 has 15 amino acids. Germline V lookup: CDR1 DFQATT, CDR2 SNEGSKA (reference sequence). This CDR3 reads CSAGGGAGSTDTQYF. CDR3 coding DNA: TGCAGTGCTGGGGGAGGGGCGGGAAGCACAGATACGCAGTATTTT.

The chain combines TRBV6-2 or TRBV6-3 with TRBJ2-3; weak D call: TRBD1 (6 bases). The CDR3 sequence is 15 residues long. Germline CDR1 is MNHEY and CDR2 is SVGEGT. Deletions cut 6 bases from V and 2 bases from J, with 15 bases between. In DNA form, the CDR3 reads TGTGCCAGCAGAAGACAGGCGTCCATCACAGATACGCAGTATTTT. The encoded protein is CASRRQASITDTQYF.

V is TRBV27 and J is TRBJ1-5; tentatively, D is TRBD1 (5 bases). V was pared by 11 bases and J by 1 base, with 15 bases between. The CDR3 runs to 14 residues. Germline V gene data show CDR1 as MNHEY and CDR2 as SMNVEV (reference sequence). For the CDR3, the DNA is TGTGCCGACCGAAGGGGCAGAAGCAATCAGCCCCAGCATTTT. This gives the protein CADRRGRSNQPQHF.

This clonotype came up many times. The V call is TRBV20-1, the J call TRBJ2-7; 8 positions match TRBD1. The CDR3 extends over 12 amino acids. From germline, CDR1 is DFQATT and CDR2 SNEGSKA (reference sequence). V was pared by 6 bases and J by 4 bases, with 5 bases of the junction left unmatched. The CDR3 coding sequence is TGCAGTGCCCAGGGGGCGAGGTACGAGCAGTACTTC. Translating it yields CSAQGARYEQYF.

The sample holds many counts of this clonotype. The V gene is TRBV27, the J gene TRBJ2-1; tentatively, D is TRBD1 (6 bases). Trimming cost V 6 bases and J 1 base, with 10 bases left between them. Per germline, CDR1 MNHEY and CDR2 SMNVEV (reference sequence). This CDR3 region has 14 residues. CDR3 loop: CASSQGGSYNEQFF. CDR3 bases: TGTGCCAGCAGCCAAGGGGGTTCCTACAATGAGCAGTTCTTC.

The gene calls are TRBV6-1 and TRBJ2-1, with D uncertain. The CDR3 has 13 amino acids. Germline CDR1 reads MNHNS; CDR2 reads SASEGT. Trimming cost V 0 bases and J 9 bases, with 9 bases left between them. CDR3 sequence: CASSEAWAREQFF. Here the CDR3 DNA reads TGTGCCAGCAGTGAAGCGTGGGCTCGTGAGCAGTTCTTC.